This T cell receptor (beta chain) was sequenced for a study of CD8 T cells in ankylosing spondylitis. Findings and caveats of the study: Ankylosing spondylitis blood appeared to carry a characteristic TCR beta motif of roughly eight highly homologous variants.

Ten or more counts support this clonotype. The antigen remains undetermined. Construction of TCR beta libraries was performed using quantitative 5'-RACE with molecular barcodes. TCRdb reanalysed the 5' RACE reads using MiXCR and keeps one entry per CDR3 protein. The sample lists some 240,000 distinct CDR3 sequences, approximately 20% occurring once. This clonotype originated in a male donor with ankylosing spondylitis or in good health (not recorded which). The sample comprised blood, either unsorted or a sorted T cell fraction (not recorded which).

The CDR3: CASSSGLAGLNEQFF. CDR3 DNA: TGTGCCAGCAGCTCGGGACTAGCGGGACTCAATGAGCAGTTCTTC. The chain combines TRBV11-2 with TRBJ2-1, with 13 positions matching TRBD2. Trimming cost V 4 bases and J 6 bases; bases outside gene matches: 3. The CDR3 is made up of 15 amino acids. Germline loops: CDR1 SGHAT, CDR2 FQNNGV.